The T cell receptor (beta chain) under discussion was sequenced for a study of T-cell reconstitution after alpha-beta-depleted transplantation in children. Notes on the study in general: T-cell counts and diversity at one year post-transplant came mainly from newly produced T cells.

This clonotype came up a few times. The antigen remains undetermined. Construction of the TCRbeta library involved unique molecular identifiers. TCRdb re-called the PCR reads with MiXCR, one entry per CDR3 protein. The data contain about 980,000 distinct CDR3 sequences, around 30% of them singletons. This specimen was PBMCs, mostly from graft donor cells, taken 360 days after TCRalphabeta/CD19-depleted stem cell transplant. The TCR sequence derives from a boy younger than two who had a stem cell transplant for SCID, so the T cells may come from the graft donor.

This CDR3 reads CASSLEGGYMNTEAFF. The DNA of the CDR3 is TGTGCCAGCAGTTTAGAAGGGGGGTACATGAACACTGAAGCTTTCTTT. The chain joins TRBV12-3 or TRBV12-4 to TRBJ1-1, with D perhaps matching TRBD1 (6 bases). The V end lost 1 base, the J end lost 0 bases, and 12 bases lay between the germline ends. There are 16 residues in the CDR3.